Below, 15 T cell receptor beta chains from the same sample are listed, as sequenced in a study of cytomegalovirus exposure and HLA in healthy donors. Amplification used 60 Vbeta primers and 13 Jbeta primers. Sequenced by immunoSEQ multiplex PCR; TCRdb stores in-frame clones only, minus some. The table has around 82,000 clones, 78% seen once; the top ten hold less than 7%. The specimen sequenced was PBMCs. Source of these receptors: a male donor in good health and CMV-seropositive.

This clone was seen only once. V usage is TRBV13 and J usage is TRBJ2-1, with 7 bases aligning to TRBD1. The trim removed 5 bases at V and 5 bases at J, leaving 12 bases unmatched. The CDR3 is 16 amino acids. Germline V gene data show CDR1 as PRHDT and CDR2 as FYEKMQ (reference sequence). The CDR3: CASSGYPRDSNNEQFF. CDR3 nucleotides: TGTGCCAGCAGCGGTTATCCCCGGGACAGCAACAATGAGCAGTTCTTC.

The gene calls are TRBV28 and TRBJ2-3; 15 bases match TRBD2. Germline trimming cut 7 bases from V and 0 bases from J; bases unmatched to any gene: 17. CDR1 and CDR2 (germline): MDHEN, SYDVKM. The CDR3 spans 21 residues. The DNA for the CDR3 is TGTGCCAGCACCTTATGGTGGACTAGCGGGAGGGCAGAACCTAGCACAGATACGCAGTATTTT. It yields the protein CASTLWWTSGRAEPSTDTQYF.

The gene calls are TRBV4-3 and TRBJ1-1; TRBD1 might be the D (5 bases). Germline CDR1 is LGHNA and CDR2 is YSLEER. The germline V and J ends were trimmed by 1 base and 6 bases, with 12 bases remaining between them. The CDR3 covers 14 residues. As DNA, the CDR3 is TGCGCCAGCAGCCAAGTCCTGTTGGGGCCTGAAGCTTTCTTT. Translation: CASSQVLLGPEAFF.

The J gene is TRBJ2-2, the V gene TRBV5-1; D is possibly TRBD2 (6 bases). Trimming cost V 0 bases and J 4 bases, with 10 bases left between them. This CDR3 is 15 amino acids long. The V gene's germline CDR1 is SGHRS and CDR2 YFSETQ. The CDR3 coding sequence is TGCGCCAGCAGCTTGGGACTAGGCTCCACCGGGGAGCTGTTTTTT. This translates into CASSLGLGSTGELFF.

V gene TRBV19 combines with J gene TRBJ2-7; TRBD1 agrees at 9 bases. The CDR3 is 16 residues long. V was clipped by 1 base and J by 5 bases; unmatched bases: 9. From germline, CDR1 is LNHDA and CDR2 SQIVND (reference sequence). The CDR3 loop is CASSIGGGQGRNEQYF. CDR3 DNA: TGTGCCAGTAGTATAGGTGGGGGACAGGGTCGCAACGAGCAGTACTTC. Complete variable domain (other parts from reference TRBV19 and TRBJ2-7): DGGITQSPKYLFRKEGQNVTLSCEQNLNHDAMYWYRQDPGQGLRLIYYSQIVNDFQKGDIAEGYSVSREKKESFPLTVTSAQKNPTAFYLCASSIGGGQGRNEQYFGPGTRLTVT.

This clone was seen a handful of times. The rearrangement links TRBV27 to TRBJ2-3, with D uncertain. This CDR3 has 13 amino acids. Germline V CDR1 and CDR2: MNHEY, SMNVEV (reference sequence). Trimming stripped 6 bases from V and 3 bases from J, with 10 bases between. As DNA, the CDR3 is TGTGCCAGCAGCCACGCCGGTACAGATACGCAGTATTTT. Translation: CASSHAGTDTQYF.

J is TRBJ1-1 and V is TRBV6-5, with D unresolved. Germline V lookup: CDR1 MNHEY, CDR2 SVGAGI. The CDR3 sequence is 15 residues long. V lost 6 bases and J lost 5, with 19 bases in between. This chain's CDR3 is CASSHWAGGRTEAFF. The DNA for the CDR3 is TGTGCCAGCAGCCATTGGGCGGGAGGGAGGACTGAAGCTTTCTTT.

Regarding this clone: One end of the junction does not line up with germline, which may come from a read error. The V gene is TRBV7-2, the J gene TRBJ1-2; D perhaps matches TRBD1 (6 bases). CDR1 SGHTA and CDR2 FQGNSA come from the germline V gene. This CDR3 is 15 amino acids long. CDR3 DNA sequence: TGTGCCAGCAGCTTAGCGTTGTCAGGGGCCGCAGCGCTTGCCTTC. Its protein is CASSLALSGAAALAF.

This chain joins TRBV21-1 and TRBJ2-5; the D segment call TRBD1 is taken from the table without a DNA check. TRBV21-1 is recorded as a pseudogene. The CDR3 is 14 amino acids. The CDR3 is CASSIRDRAETQYF. The DNA of the CDR3 is TGTGCCAGCAGCATCCGGGACAGGGCGGAGACCCAGTACTTC.

The rearrangement uses TRBV29-1 and TRBJ2-7, with 11 bases identical to TRBD1. This CDR3 spans 13 amino acids. CDR1 is SQVTM, CDR2 ANQGSEA, per germline. The J segment lost 3 bases and the V segment lost 4 bases, leaving 2 bases of the junction unmatched. The chain's CDR3 is CSVGGTGGYEQYF. CDR3 DNA sequence: TGCAGCGTTGGTGGGACAGGGGGCTACGAGCAGTACTTC.

This clone appeared a single time. This chain links TRBV7-2 with TRBJ2-2; D not resolved. CDR1 is SGHTA, CDR2 FQGNSA, per germline. This CDR3 contains 13 residues. The V end lost 1 base, the J end lost 3 bases, and 3 bases lay between the germline ends. The CDR3 sequence is CASSLDYTGELFF. The CDR3 DNA sequence: TGTGCCAGCAGCTTAGACTACACCGGGGAGCTGTTTTTT.

In its sample, this clone was seen once. The rearrangement links TRBV10-3 to TRBJ2-2; 8 nucleotides agree with TRBD2. This CDR3 region has 16 residues. Germline V gene lookup returns CDR1 ENHRY and CDR2 SYGVKD. J lost 3 bases, V lost 4 bases, and 7 bases had no gene match. The CDR3 DNA reads as TGTGCCATCAGTGTGACGACTAGCGTCGACACCGGGGAGCTGTTTTTT. Amino acid sequence: CAISVTTSVDTGELFF.

The chain is built from TRBV9 and TRBJ1-2; TRBD1 matches 7 bases. The CDR3 has 16 amino acids. V trimming: 3 bases; J trimming: 1 base; junction bases outside the gene matches: 9. From germline, CDR1 is SGDLS and CDR2 YYNGEE. CDR3 amino acids: CASSANVAGGNYGYTF. The CDR3 DNA is TGTGCCAGCAGCGCAAATGTGGCAGGGGGTAACTATGGCTACACCTTC.

For this clone: At one of its ends the junction is not consistent with the germline gene, which may arise from a read error. The gene calls are TRBV28 and TRBJ1-1, with 7 nucleotides matching TRBD1. Germline assignment: CDR1 MDHEN and CDR2 SYDVKM. The length of the CDR3 is 16 residues. The CDR3 DNA reads as TGTACCAGCAGTTTAACAGGGGCCGTTGAGTCCACTGAAGCTTTCTTT. The encoded protein is CTSSLTGAVESTEAFF. The full variable domain, in which reference TRBV28 and TRBJ1-1 provide the parts outside the CDR3, is DVKVTQSSRYLVKRTGEKVFLECVQDMDHENMFWYRQDPGLGLRLIYFSYDVKMKEKGDIPEGYSVSREKKERFSLILESASTNQTSMYLCTSSLTGAVESTEAFFGQGTRLTVV.

The chain employs TRBV19 and TRBJ1-4; D not certain. This CDR3 is built from 13 residues. Trimming cost V 10 bases and J 7 bases, with 16 bases left between them. Germline V gene sequence: CDR1 LNHDA, CDR2 SQIVND (reference sequence). The CDR3 loop reads CATNGLDTEKLFF. DNA of the CDR3: TGTGCCACCAATGGGCTCGATACTGAAAAACTGTTTTTT. The whole variable domain, remainder taken from reference TRBV19 and TRBJ1-4, is DGGITQSPKYLFRKEGQNVTLSCEQNLNHDAMYWYRQDPGQGLRLIYYSQIVNDFQKGDIAEGYSVSREKKESFPLTVTSAQKNPTAFYLCATNGLDTEKLFFGSGTQLSVL.